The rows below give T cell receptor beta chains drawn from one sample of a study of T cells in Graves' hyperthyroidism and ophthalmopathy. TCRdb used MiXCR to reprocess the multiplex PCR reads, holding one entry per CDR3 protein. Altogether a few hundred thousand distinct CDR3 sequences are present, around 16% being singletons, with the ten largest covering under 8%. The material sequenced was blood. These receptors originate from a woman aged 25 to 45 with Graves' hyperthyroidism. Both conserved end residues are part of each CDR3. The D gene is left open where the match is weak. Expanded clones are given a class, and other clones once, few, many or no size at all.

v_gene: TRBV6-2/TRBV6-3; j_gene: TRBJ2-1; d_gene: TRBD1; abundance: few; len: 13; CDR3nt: TGTGCCAGCAGCGCGGACAGGGTTAATGAGCAGTTCTTC; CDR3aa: CASSADRVNEQFF
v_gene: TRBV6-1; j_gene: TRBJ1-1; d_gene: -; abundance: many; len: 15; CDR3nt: TGTGCCAGCACCGGGGAGGGCGGGATGAACACTGAAGCTTTCTTT; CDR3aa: CASTGEGGMNTEAFF
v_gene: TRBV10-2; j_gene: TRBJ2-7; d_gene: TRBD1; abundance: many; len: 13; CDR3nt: TGCGCCAGCAGAAGGGACAGTGCCTACGAGCAGTACTTC; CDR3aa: CASRRDSAYEQYF
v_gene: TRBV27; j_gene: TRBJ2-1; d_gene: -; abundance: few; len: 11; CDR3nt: TGTGCCAGCGCAAGGGGCAATGAGCAGTTCTTC; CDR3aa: CASARGNEQFF
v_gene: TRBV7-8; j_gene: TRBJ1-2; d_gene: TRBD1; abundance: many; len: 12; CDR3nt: TGTGCCAGCAGCTTGACAGGGGTTGGCTACACCTTC; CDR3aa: CASSLTGVGYTF
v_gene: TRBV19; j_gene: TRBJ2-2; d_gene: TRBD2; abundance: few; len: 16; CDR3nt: TGTGCCAGTATTCGGACTAGCGGGAAACCTGCCGGGGAGCTGTTTTTT; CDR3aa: CASIRTSGKPAGELFF
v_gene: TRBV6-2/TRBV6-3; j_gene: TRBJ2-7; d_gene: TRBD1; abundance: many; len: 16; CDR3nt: TGTGCCAGCCGAAACTTGGGACAGAAGAAATCCTACGAGCAGTACTTC; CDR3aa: CASRNLGQKKSYEQYF
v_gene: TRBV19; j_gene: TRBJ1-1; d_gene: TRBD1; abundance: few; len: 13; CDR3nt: TGTGCCAGTAGTATCAGGGGGATAACTGAAGCTTTCTTT; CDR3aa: CASSIRGITEAFF
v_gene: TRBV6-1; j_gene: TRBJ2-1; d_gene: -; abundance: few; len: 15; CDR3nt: TGTGCCAGCAGGATTAGCGTCGGAGGCTACAATGAGCAGTTCTTC; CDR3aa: CASRISVGGYNEQFF
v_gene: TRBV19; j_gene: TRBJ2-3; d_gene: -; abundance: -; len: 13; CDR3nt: TGTGCCAGTAGTCACCCTCCCACAGATACGCAGTATTTT; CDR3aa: CASSHPPTDTQYF
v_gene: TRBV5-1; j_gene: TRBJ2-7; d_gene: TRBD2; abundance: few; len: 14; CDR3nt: TGCGCCAGCATCATGACTAGCGGGAGCTACGAGCAGTACTTC; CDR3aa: CASIMTSGSYEQYF
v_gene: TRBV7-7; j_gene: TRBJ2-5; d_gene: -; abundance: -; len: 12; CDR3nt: TGTGCCAGCAGCTCCCAGGGAGGGACCCAGTACTTC; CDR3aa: CASSSQGGTQYF
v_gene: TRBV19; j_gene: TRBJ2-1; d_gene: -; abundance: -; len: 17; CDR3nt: TGTGCCAGTAGTCCGAGAGTGGGAGCCAACTCCTACAATGAGCAGTTCTTC; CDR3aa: CASSPRVGANSYNEQFF
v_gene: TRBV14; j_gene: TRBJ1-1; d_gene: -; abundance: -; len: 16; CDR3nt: TGTGCCAGCAGCCAGCAAGCTGGGCTCGGGAACACTGAAGCTTTCTTT; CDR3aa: CASSQQAGLGNTEAFF
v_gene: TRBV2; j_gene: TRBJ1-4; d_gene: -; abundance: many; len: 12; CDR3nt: TGTGCCACCAAATCAACTAATGAAAAACTGTTTTTT; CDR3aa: CATKSTNEKLFF
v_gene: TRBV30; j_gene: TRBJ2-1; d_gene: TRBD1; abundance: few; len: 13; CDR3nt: TGTGCCTGGAGCGGGGACAGCCTCAATGAGCAGTTCTTC; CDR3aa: CAWSGDSLNEQFF
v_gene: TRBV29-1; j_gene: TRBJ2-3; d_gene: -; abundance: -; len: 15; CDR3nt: TGCAGCGTATCCCGGAGGTCGGGAGTCACAGATACGCAGTATTTT; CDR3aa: CSVSRRSGVTDTQYF
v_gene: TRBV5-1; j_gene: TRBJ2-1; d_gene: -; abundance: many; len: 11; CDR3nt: TGCGCCAGCAGCTTGTGGTATGAGCAGTTCTTC; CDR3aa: CASSLWYEQFF
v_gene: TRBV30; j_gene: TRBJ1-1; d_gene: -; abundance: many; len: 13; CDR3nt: TGTGCCTGGGATGGGGGGGCTGAAACTGAAGCTTTCTTT; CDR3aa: CAWDGGAETEAFF
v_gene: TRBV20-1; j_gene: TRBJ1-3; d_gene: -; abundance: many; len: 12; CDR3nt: TGCAGTGCTAGGGGACACGGAAACACCATATATTTT; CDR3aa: CSARGHGNTIYF
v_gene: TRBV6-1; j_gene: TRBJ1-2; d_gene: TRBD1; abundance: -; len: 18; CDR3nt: TGTGCCAGCAGTGAAAGGGGGAGGCCGACAGGGCCCCTTGGTGGCTACACCTTC; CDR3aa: CASSERGRPTGPLGGYTF
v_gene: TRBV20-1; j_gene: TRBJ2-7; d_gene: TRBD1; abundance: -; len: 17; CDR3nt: TGCAGTGCTAGAAGCCCCGCCCGGGACAGGGGATCCCGCGAGCAGTACTTC; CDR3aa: CSARSPARDRGSREQYF
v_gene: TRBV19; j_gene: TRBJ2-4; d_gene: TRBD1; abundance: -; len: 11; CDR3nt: TGTGCCAGTAGTCAGGGGGATCGCGGGTACTTC; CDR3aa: CASSQGDRGYF
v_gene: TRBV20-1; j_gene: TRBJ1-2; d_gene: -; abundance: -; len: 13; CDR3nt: TGCAGTGCTCTAAGCCTATCTAACTATGGCTACACCTTC; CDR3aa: CSALSLSNYGYTF
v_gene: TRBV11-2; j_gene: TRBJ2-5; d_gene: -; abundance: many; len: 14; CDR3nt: TGTGCCAGCAGCTTTACTTTTGTGGGAGAGACCCAGTACTTC; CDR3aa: CASSFTFVGETQYF
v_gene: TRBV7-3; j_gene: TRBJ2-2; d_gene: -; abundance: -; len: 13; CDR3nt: TGTGCCAGCAGCATGGGTGCTATCGGGGAGCTGTTTTTT; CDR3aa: CASSMGAIGELFF
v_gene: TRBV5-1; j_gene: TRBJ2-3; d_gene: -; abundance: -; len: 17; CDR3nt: TGCGCCAGCAGTCCCAGAGCGGATTCGCTTAGCACAGATACGCAGTATTTT; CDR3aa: CASSPRADSLSTDTQYF
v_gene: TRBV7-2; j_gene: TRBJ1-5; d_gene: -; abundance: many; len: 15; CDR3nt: TGTGCCAGCAGCTCAGGGGTGTATAGCAATCAGCCCCAGCATTTT; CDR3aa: CASSSGVYSNQPQHF
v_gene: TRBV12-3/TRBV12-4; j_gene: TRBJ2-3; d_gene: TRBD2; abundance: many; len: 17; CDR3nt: TGTGCCAGCAGTAATAGTGGGACTAGCGGATACACAGATACGCAGTATTTT; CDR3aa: CASSNSGTSGYTDTQYF
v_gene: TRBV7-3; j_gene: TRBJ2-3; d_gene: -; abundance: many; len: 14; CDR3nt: TGTGCCAGCAGCACCGGAAGGGGGACCGGTACGCAGTATTTT; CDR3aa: CASSTGRGTGTQYF
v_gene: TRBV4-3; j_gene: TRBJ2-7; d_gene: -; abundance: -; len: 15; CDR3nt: TGCGCCAGCAGCCAAGAGTCATCAGGGGCCTACGAGCAGTACTTC; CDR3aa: CASSQESSGAYEQYF